This T cell receptor (beta chain) stems from a study of T cell repertoires in cytomegalovirus infection. Study background: Peptides in the study included HLA-C-restricted and HLA-B-restricted CMV epitopes. Study observations and caveats: Clonotype analysis showed dominance of the ex vivo response by HLA-C-restricted CMV-specific TCR beta clonotypes.

The germline V gene encodes CDR1 LGHDT and CDR2 YNNKEL (reference sequence). The CDR3 totals 14 residues. Trimming left V 1 base short and J 0 bases short, with 5 bases between. Remarks on this clonotype: The antigen remains unidentified.

Using its own MiXCR run on the reads, TCRdb lists one record per CDR3 protein. The table lists about 570,000 distinct CDR3 sequences, 40% of them singletons, with around 50% in the top ten. The gene calls are TRBV3-1 and TRBJ2-3, with unresolved D. The specimen comprised cultured PBMCs, sampled from culture after CMV antigen stimulation. This TCR came from a human donor in good health (CMV status not recorded). Some clones in this sample may be carry-over from other donors' samples. The CDR3 nucleotides are TGTGCCAGCAGCCAAGGGGCGAGCACAGATACGCAGTATTTT. This codes for CASSQGASTDTQYF.